This T cell receptor beta chain stems from a study of T cells after yellow fever vaccination. Study-wide background: Preparation of the low-cell-number fractions used SMART-Seq v4 Ultra Low Input.

General study results and limits: By day 5 rather than day 15, the secondary response had peaked, though it was weaker.

This CDR3 is built from 18 residues. V lost 4 bases, J lost 1 base, and 17 bases lay in between. Per germline, CDR1 LGHNA and CDR2 YNFKEQ. A universal primer site and UMIs were added as TCR cDNA was made by 5'RACE template switching. MiXCR, applied by TCRdb to the 5' RACE reads, yields one record per CDR3 protein. The repertoire includes 250,000 to 300,000 distinct CDR3 sequences, roughly 9% of them detected once, and around 3.1% sits in the top ten. This clonotype was observed a few times. Antigen unknown. V and J are TRBV4-2 and TRBJ2-6; TRBD1 is a possible D gene (5 bases). Specimen: CD4+ T cells sorted from PBMCs, collected 5 days after the yellow fever booster vaccination. The source of this sequence is a young man who received the YFV17D yellow fever vaccine. CDR3 protein: CASSLQGDLSSGANVLTF. In nucleotides, the CDR3 is TGTGCCAGCAGCCTGCAGGGTGATCTCTCGTCTGGGGCCAACGTCCTGACTTTC.